These 9 T cell receptor beta chains were sequenced from one sample in a study of CD8+ T cells in alopecia areata (dated by TCRdb to 2016 to 2018). The treatment or condition label for this specimen denotes: oral pan-JAK inhibitor, 5-10 mg twice daily. Library preparation used the immunoSEQ multiplex PCR assay. To provide template for TCR sequencing, every sample had RNA extracted and reverse transcribed into cDNA. TCRdb took this table from immuneACCESS and kept in-frame rearrangements with V and J called. Such tables lack part of the clones; where checked against another copy, unresolved V genes explain under half of the gap, and the rest is unexplained. The sample table contains 150,000 to 200,000 clones; only one count was recorded for less than 75% of them. 16% of the sample goes to the ten largest clones. Source: CD4+ T cells sorted from blood, taken at approximately week 60, from a patient treated with tofacitinib. The receptors come from a human donor with alopecia areata.

The rearrangement uses TRBV29-1 and TRBJ2-2, with D tentatively TRBD1 or TRBD2 (7 bases each). The CDR3 totals 14 residues. Germline-derived CDR1 and CDR2 are SQVTM and ANQGSEA. Trimming removed 5 bases from V and 5 bases from J, with 15 bases in between. CDR3 loop: CSVKFQGGTGELFF. CDR3 nucleotide sequence: TGCAGCGTTAAATTCCAGGGGGGGACCGGGGAGCTGTTTTTT.

This clone has more than one count but fewer than ten. The genes are TRBV6-5 and TRBJ1-2, with D perhaps matching TRBD1 (6 bases). V lost 4 bases and J 2 bases, leaving 8 bases between the germline ends. The CDR3 covers 13 residues. Germline V CDR1 and CDR2: MNHEY, SVGAGI. In DNA form, the CDR3 reads TGTGCCAGCAGTTTTAGGGGGAACTATGGCTACACCTTC. This sequence encodes CASSFRGNYGYTF.

This chain uses TRBV7-2 with TRBJ2-7; possibly TRBD2 for D (6 bases). Germline V gene lookup returns CDR1 SGHTA and CDR2 FQGNSA. Trimming cost V 4 bases and J 2 bases, with 12 bases left between them. The CDR3 has 14 residues. DNA for the CDR3: TGTGCCAGCAGCTCCCGAGCGGGCACCTACGAGCAGTACTTC. It is translated as CASSSRAGTYEQYF.

The rearrangement uses TRBV4-2 and TRBJ2-3; TRBD2 aligns across 8 bases. The trim removed 1 base at V and 1 base at J, leaving 4 bases unmatched. The CDR3 runs 16 residues. Germline CDR1 and CDR2: LGHNA and YNFKEQ. The CDR3 nucleotides read TGTGCCAGCAGCCAAGTACCGGGGGGGCGCACAGATACGCAGTATTTT. Its translation: CASSQVPGGRTDTQYF.

The chain employs TRBV7-8 and TRBJ2-5; tentatively, D is TRBD1 (6 bases). Germline CDR1 and CDR2: SGHVS and FQNEAQ. V was clipped by 5 bases and J by 2 bases, with 15 bases between them. CDR3 length equals 15 residues. CDR3 residues: CASSRAGQKQETQYF. The CDR3, as DNA: TGTGCCAGCAGCCGCGCTGGACAGAAACAAGAGACCCAGTACTTC.

The V call is TRBV6-4, the J call TRBJ2-5; D is possibly TRBD2 (6 bases). Germline CDR1 is MRHNA and CDR2 is SNTAGT. The CDR3 has 14 residues. Trimming removed 5 bases from V and 5 bases from J, with 15 bases in between. For the CDR3, the DNA is TGTGCCAGCAGTCCCGGGACGGGGGATGAGACCCAGTACTTC. Translated, it gives CASSPGTGDETQYF.

CDR3 amino acids: CASSPGGTDTQYF. The CDR3 DNA reads as TGTGCCAGCAGCCCCGGAGGCACAGATACGCAGTATTTT. The rearrangement links TRBV5-4 to TRBJ2-3; D not resolved. CDR1 and CDR2 (germline): SGHNT, YYREEE (reference sequence). The CDR3 runs 13 residues. The ends were cut back, 4 bases at V and 1 base at J, with 7 bases in the middle.

The chain links TRBV10-3 to TRBJ1-6; D gene uncertain. Germline values: CDR1 ENHRY, CDR2 SYGVKD. V shed 7 bases and J shed 10 bases, with 17 bases lying between them. This CDR3 comprises 14 residues. CDR3 in amino acids: CAIKGGLAASPLHF. Written as DNA, the CDR3 is TGTGCCATCAAGGGAGGCCTAGCAGCCTCACCCCTCCACTTT.

The J gene is TRBJ2-6, the V gene TRBV28; perhaps D is TRBD1 or TRBD2 (6 bases each). V gave up 7 bases and J gave up 1 base, with 17 bases separating them. There are 17 residues in the CDR3. Germline CDR1 reads MDHEN; CDR2 reads SYDVKM. The CDR3 DNA sequence: TGTGCCAGCACACCAGAGGGGGGCAGGTCTGGGGCCAACGTCCTGACTTTC. Translated: CASTPEGGRSGANVLTF.